This TCR beta chain was recorded in a study of intratumoral heterogeneity in liver cancer. Some background on the complete study: Across the full roughly 15-patient cohort, most patients were male and a median age of 63 years was recorded. To investigate intratumor heterogeneity, the study integrated RNA-seq, DNA sequencing, TCR-seq and SNP array data drawn from multiple regions of hepatocellular carcinoma specimens. The full cohort included 65 to 75 multiregional samples from 14 HCC patients, consisting of roughly 50 tumoral regions and some 20 adjacent nontumoral regions.

The immunoSEQ assay was used to sequence TCR beta chain CDR3 regions from genomic DNA. Rearranged VDJ segments were amplified with primers annealing to V and J segments. As for the original processing: The ImmunoSeq Analyzer software was used to compute clonality and richness metrics. Differentially abundant clones between regions were identified using Fisher's exact test plus a beta-binomial method for added stringency. The source is immuneACCESS, and TCRdb retained only in-frame sequences with V and J called. Part of the clones is not carried over; for the studies checked, unresolved V genes explain less than half of this, and the remainder is unexplained. That table furnishes V, J and clone size, whereas the DNA furnished D and trimming. For this sample the table gives just over 20,000 clones, of which around two thirds were detected only once. The top ten clones comprise about a sixth of the sample.

Every patient had early-stage hepatocellular carcinoma and received no therapy prior to surgical resection. No macroscopic evidence of necrosis or hemorrhage was present in the sampled areas. TCR sequencing (ImmunoSeq) was performed on multiple regions from a couple of patients. Frozen resection tissue samples were collected at a distance of at least 1 cm from each other. Samples labelled N were derived from nontumoral liver tissue adjacent to the tumor. Genomic DNA was isolated from bulk tissue with the DNeasy blood and tissue kit. The germline V gene provides CDR1 SGHRS and CDR2 YFSETQ. At the junction V is shortened by 4 bases and J by 3 bases, with 14 bases in between. The CDR3 covers 14 residues, taking in both the cysteine and the phenylalanine. The CDR3 DNA has 42 bases and is translated from base 1. Comment on this clone: Its antigen remains unidentified. Base-call qualities are not available, and no considerably larger clone is one nucleotide away.

Findings and caveats that apply to the study as a whole: Limitations acknowledged by the authors included a relatively low number of patients and under-sampled representation of tumor-infiltrating lymphocytes.

This TCR derives from a woman in her seventies with hepatocellular carcinoma. Sequenced here: tumor-adjacent normal tissue, sampled before any cancer treatment. The chain is made from TRBV5-1 and TRBJ2-7, with TRBD1 tentatively as D gene (7 bases match). Here is the DNA: TGCGCCAGCAGCCGCGGCGGGACAGACTACGAGCAGTACTTC. It codes for CASSRGGTDYEQYF.